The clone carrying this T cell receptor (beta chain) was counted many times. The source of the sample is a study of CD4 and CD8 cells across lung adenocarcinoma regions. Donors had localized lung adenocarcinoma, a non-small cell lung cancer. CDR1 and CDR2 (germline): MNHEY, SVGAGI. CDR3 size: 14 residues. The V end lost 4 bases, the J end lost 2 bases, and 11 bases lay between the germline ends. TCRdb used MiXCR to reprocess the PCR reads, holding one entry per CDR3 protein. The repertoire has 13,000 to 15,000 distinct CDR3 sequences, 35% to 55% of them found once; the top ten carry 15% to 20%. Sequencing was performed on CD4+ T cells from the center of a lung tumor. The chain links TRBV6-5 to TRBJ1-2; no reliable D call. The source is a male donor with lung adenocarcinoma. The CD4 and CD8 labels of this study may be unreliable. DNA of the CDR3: TGTGCCAGCAGTTTCGACACTGCGAACTATGGCTACACCTTC. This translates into CASSFDTANYGYTF.